A selection of T cell receptor beta chains follows, all from one sample in a study of blood T cell repertoires in COVID-19. TCRdb's copy holds only in-frame clones and misses some; the assay was immunoSEQ multiplex PCR. Found here are more than 85,000 clones, around 85% of them singletons; the top ten hold about two fifths. What was sequenced was peripheral blood. These receptors all stem from a man older than 75 with acute or convalescent COVID-19. Each CDR3 is given with its conserved first and last residue. A D gene is named only where the DNA matches it firmly. Expanded clones are given a class, and other clones once, few, many or no size at all.

>.|TRBV3-1/TRBV3-2|.|TRBJ1-2
TGTGCCAGCAGCCAAGGGCCCTATGGCTACACCTTC
CASSQGPYGYTF
>.|TRBV6-2/TRBV6-3|once|TRBJ2-7
TGTGCCAGCAGTTACCACCCAGGGGATTCCCGTTACGAGCAGTACTTC
CASSYHPGDSRYEQYF
>.|TRBV3-1/TRBV3-2|.|TRBJ2-2
TGTGCCAGCAGCCAAGATTTTGGGCATCGGATTCTGTTTTTT
CASSQDFGHRILFF
>TRBD1|TRBV2|.|TRBJ1-5
TGTGCCAGCCTCGGGACAGGGATTCAGCCCCAGCATTTT
CASLGTGIQPQHF
>.|TRBV27|.|TRBJ2-2
TGTGCCAGCTCATTACAGGGGGGCAGCGGGACCTGGGTAGGGGAGCTGTTTTTT
CASSLQGGSGTWVGELFF
>TRBD1|TRBV24-1|.|TRBJ1-6
TGTGCCACCAGTGACGGGGACAGGGGTTCACCCCTCCACTTT
CATSDGDRGSPLHF
>.|TRBV7-8|.|TRBJ2-7
TGTGCCAGCAGCTTAGGGTACGGGTACGAGCAGTACTTC
CASSLGYGYEQYF
>.|TRBV2|few|TRBJ1-6
TGTGCCAGCAGTGGTACGGGGGGGACCTATAATTCACCCCTCCACTTT
CASSGTGGTYNSPLHF
>.|TRBV30|.|TRBJ1-1
TGTGCCTGGAGACCGGGGTGGAACACTGAAGCTTTCTTT
CAWRPGWNTEAFF
>.|TRBV29-1|.|TRBJ2-7
TGCAGCGTTGCGGTTGGGCCAACCTACGAGCAGTACTTC
CSVAVGPTYEQYF
>.|TRBV28|.|TRBJ1-2
TGTGCCAGCAGTTTACCCGGGTTGTACGACTATGGCTACACCTTC
CASSLPGLYDYGYTF
>.|TRBV6-5|.|TRBJ2-7
TGTGCCAGCAGTCACGGGGGCGAGCAGTACTTC
CASSHGGEQYF
>.|TRBV6-1|.|TRBJ1-3
TGTGCCAGCAGTGAGACGGGGAGAGGAAACACCATATATTTT
CASSETGRGNTIYF
>.|TRBV7-2|.|TRBJ1-1
TGTGCCAGCAGCCTTTGGGGGGGACAGAACACTGAAGCTTTCTTT
CASSLWGGQNTEAFF
>.|TRBV29-1|.|TRBJ2-2
TGCAGCGCGACCGGGACAATGAACACCGGGGAGCTGTTTTTT
CSATGTMNTGELFF
>.|TRBV30|.|TRBJ2-2
TGTGCCTCGCCGGGATCCGCCAACACCGGGGAGCTGTTTTTT
CASPGSANTGELFF
>TRBD1|TRBV15|.|TRBJ2-7
TGTGCCACCAGCAGAGCCTCCAGGGGGCTAGGCGAGCAGTACTTC
CATSRASRGLGEQYF
>.|TRBV28|.|TRBJ1-4
TGTGCCAGCAGTTCGGTAGGGACTTCACGAGAAAAACTGTTTTTT
CASSSVGTSREKLFF
>.|TRBV3-1/TRBV3-2|.|TRBJ2-5
TGTGCCAGCAGCGACAGCCCTAGATCTGAGACCCAGTACTTC
CASSDSPRSETQYF
>.|TRBV5-1|.|TRBJ1-2
TGCGCCAGCAGCGATACAATGAACTATGGCTACACCTTC
CASSDTMNYGYTF
>.|TRBV18|.|TRBJ1-1
TGTGCCAGCTCACCGGGAGCGAACACTGAAGCTTTCTTT
CASSPGANTEAFF
>TRBD2|TRBV11-3|.|TRBJ2-2
TGTGCCAGCAGCTTAGGAGGGAGGGGAGCCGGGGAGCTGTTTTTT
CASSLGGRGAGELFF
>TRBD1|TRBV2|.|TRBJ2-1
TGTGCCAGCAGTTCGGACAGGGCATCCTACAATGAGCAGTTCTTC
CASSSDRASYNEQFF
>.|TRBV30|.|TRBJ1-3
TGTGCCTGGGTTACGACAGGCGGAAACACCATATATTTT
CAWVTTGGNTIYF
>TRBD2|TRBV7-3|.|TRBJ2-7
TGTGCCACCCAGAGACTAGCGGACACCTACGAGCAGTACTTC
CATQRLADTYEQYF
>TRBD2|TRBV7-6|once|TRBJ2-7
TGTGCCAGCAGCCCCGGTCGGCCTAGCGGGAGCGAGCAGTACTTC
CASSPGRPSGSEQYF
>TRBD1|TRBV6-6|.|TRBJ1-5
TGTGCCAGCAGTACAAGGACAGGGGGCAATCAGCCCCAGCATTTT
CASSTRTGGNQPQHF
>TRBD1|TRBV6-5|.|TRBJ2-1
TGTGCCAGCAGGACGGGACAGGGTCCCTACAATGAGCAGTTCTTC
CASRTGQGPYNEQFF
>.|TRBV30|.|TRBJ2-2
TGTGCCTGGTTCGCCAGTTCGAACACCGGGGAGCTGTTTTTT
CAWFASSNTGELFF
>.|TRBV6-1|few|TRBJ2-2
TGTGCCAGCAGTGAACTACCCAGGTGGTCCAAAGGAGGGAACACCGGGGAGCTGTTTTTT
CASSELPRWSKGGNTGELFF
>.|TRBV4-1|.|TRBJ2-6
TGCGCCAGCAGCCAAGATGTCGGGGGTCGTGGCGGGGCCAACGTCCTGACTTTC
CASSQDVGGRGGANVLTF
>.|TRBV19|.|TRBJ2-2
TGTGCCAGTAGTATAGTTCGACTAACCGGGGAGCTGTTTTTT
CASSIVRLTGELFF
>TRBD1|TRBV6-5|.|TRBJ1-2
TGTGCCACCCTAGGGACAGGGGGGAACTATGGCTACACCTTC
CATLGTGGNYGYTF
>TRBD2|TRBV27|.|TRBJ2-2
TGTGCCAGCAGCTTACTAGCGGGAGGGGGCACCGGGGAGCTGTTTTTT
CASSLLAGGGTGELFF
>TRBD1|TRBV12-5|.|TRBJ1-2
TGTGCTAGTGGTACGGACAGGGGGCTCTATGGCTACACCTTC
CASGTDRGLYGYTF
>TRBD1|TRBV30|.|TRBJ2-2
TGTGCCTGGAGTGTACAAGGGGGCCGGACCGGGGAGCTGTTTTTT
CAWSVQGGRTGELFF
>TRBD2|TRBV5-6|.|TRBJ2-1
TGTGCCAGCAGCCCCCCCGGGACTAGCGGGTTGTACAATGAGCAGTTCTTC
CASSPPGTSGLYNEQFF
>TRBD1|TRBV18|.|TRBJ2-7
TGTGCCAGCTCACCCCGGACTGGGCAGGGGGCCAGTCGGGGTTTTTACGAGCAGTACTTC
CASSPRTGQGASRGFYEQYF
>TRBD2|TRBV7-2|.|TRBJ2-1
TGTGCCAGCAGTCCAACCCCGGGACTAGCGGGGAATGAGCAGTTCTTC
CASSPTPGLAGNEQFF
>.|TRBV3-1/TRBV3-2|.|TRBJ2-2
TGTGCCAGCAGACCAAACAGGGACACCGGGGAGCTGTTTTTT
CASRPNRDTGELFF
>.|TRBV15|.|TRBJ2-3
TGTGCCACCAGCAGATTGGGGACGGGGGACACAGATACGCAGTATTTT
CATSRLGTGDTDTQYF
>TRBD2|TRBV9|.|TRBJ2-3
TGTGCCAGCAGCACTAGCGGATACACAGATACGCAGTATTTT
CASSTSGYTDTQYF
>.|TRBV30|.|TRBJ1-5
TGTGCCTGGAGTGTTTTCGCTGGGGGCCTCAGTCAGCCCCAGCATTTT
CAWSVFAGGLSQPQHF
>TRBD1|TRBV30|few|TRBJ2-7
TGTGCCTGGAGACAGGGGAAGATGGAGCAGTACTTC
CAWRQGKMEQYF
>.|TRBV21-1|.|TRBJ2-3
TGTGCCAGCAGCAAAGCTCTGGGACAGGGTCCTAATACGCAGTATTTT
CASSKALGQGPNTQYF
>TRBD1|TRBV6-5|.|TRBJ1-2
TGTGCCAGCAGCCTTCGGACAGGGGGGCATGGCTACACCTTC
CASSLRTGGHGYTF
>TRBD1|TRBV4-1|.|TRBJ2-7
TGCGCCAGCAGCCAAGCCCTCCCGGGACAGGGGGCTTACGAGCAGTACTTC
CASSQALPGQGAYEQYF
>TRBD1|TRBV29-1|.|TRBJ2-7
TGCAGCGTCGCCCAAGTCCGGGACAGGGAAGCCTACGAGCAGTACTTC
CSVAQVRDREAYEQYF